The clone carrying this T cell receptor (beta chain) is a singleton in its sample. Antigen: not known. The table came from immunoSEQ multiplex PCR; TCRdb's copy has only in-frame clones and leaves some out. The repertoire consists of over 13,000 clones, with 80% occurring once and the leading ten covering 4.2%. The data stem from a study of T cell repertoires in ileal Crohn's disease. Findings of the study overall: Clonality above 26.8% at surgery always came with endoscopic recurrence.

This clonotype originated in an adult with Crohn's disease. The sequenced material came from ileal tissue.

The CDR3 region is CASSPPSGRAGNEQFF. For the CDR3, the DNA is TGTGCCAGCAGCCCTCCGAGCGGGAGGGCCGGAAATGAGCAGTTCTTC. V and J are TRBV11-3 and TRBJ2-1, with TRBD2 matching 10 bases. Germline V gene data show CDR1 as SGHNT and CDR2 as YENEEA. The CDR3 consists of 16 residues. The J segment lost 7 bases and the V segment lost 5 bases, leaving 11 bases of the junction unmatched.